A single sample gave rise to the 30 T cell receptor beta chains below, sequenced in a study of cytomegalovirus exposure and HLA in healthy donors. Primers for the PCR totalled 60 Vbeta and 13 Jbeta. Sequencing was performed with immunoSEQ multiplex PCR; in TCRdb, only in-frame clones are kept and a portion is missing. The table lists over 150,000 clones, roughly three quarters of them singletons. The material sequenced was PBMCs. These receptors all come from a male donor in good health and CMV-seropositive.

The CDR3 DNA follows: TGTGCCACCAGCAGAGCTAGAAGCGGGGGAGGAAACGAGCAGTACTTC. The encoded protein is CATSRARSGGGNEQYF. The chain recombines TRBV15 with TRBJ2-7; 8 nucleotides align to TRBD2. Germline CDR1 LNHNV, CDR2 YYDKDF (reference sequence). With 1 base clipped from V and 5 bases from J, the junction kept 10 bases outside the gene matches. This CDR3 region has 16 residues.

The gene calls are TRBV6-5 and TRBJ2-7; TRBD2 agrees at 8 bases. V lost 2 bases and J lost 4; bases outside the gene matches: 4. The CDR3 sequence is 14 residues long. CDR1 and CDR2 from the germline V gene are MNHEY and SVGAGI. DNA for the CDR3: TGTGCCAGCAGTTACGGTAGCGGGGATTACGAGCAGTACTTC. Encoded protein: CASSYGSGDYEQYF.

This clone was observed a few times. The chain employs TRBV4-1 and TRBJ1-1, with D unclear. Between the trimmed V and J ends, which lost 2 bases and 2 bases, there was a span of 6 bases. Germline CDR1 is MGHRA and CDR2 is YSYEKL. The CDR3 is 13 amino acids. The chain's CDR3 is CASSQPGNTEAFF. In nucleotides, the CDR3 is TGCGCCAGCAGCCAACCAGGCAACACTGAAGCTTTCTTT.

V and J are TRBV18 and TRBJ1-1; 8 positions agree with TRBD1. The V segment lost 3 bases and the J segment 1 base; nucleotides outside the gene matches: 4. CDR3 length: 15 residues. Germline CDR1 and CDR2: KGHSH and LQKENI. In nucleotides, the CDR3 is TGTGCCAGCTCACCGGGGACAGGAGAGAACACTGAAGCTTTCTTT. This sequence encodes CASSPGTGENTEAFF.

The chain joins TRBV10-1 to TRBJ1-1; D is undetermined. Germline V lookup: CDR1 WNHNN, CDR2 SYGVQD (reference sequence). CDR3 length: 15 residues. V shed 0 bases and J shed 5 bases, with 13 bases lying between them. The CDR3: CASSESPGRRTEAFF. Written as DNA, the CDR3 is TGCGCCAGCAGTGAGTCACCGGGTCGGAGAACTGAAGCTTTCTTT.

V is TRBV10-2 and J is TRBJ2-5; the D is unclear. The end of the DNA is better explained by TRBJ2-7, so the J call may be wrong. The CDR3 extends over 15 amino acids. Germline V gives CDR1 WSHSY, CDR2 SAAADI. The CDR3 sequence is CASSDLPTRSYEQYF. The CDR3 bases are TGCGCCAGCAGTGACCTCCCCACTCGGTCCTACGAGCAGTACTTC.

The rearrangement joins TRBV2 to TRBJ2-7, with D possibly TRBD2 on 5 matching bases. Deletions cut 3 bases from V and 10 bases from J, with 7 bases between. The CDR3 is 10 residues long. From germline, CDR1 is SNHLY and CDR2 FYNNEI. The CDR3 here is CASSERAQYF. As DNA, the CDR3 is TGTGCCAGCAGTGAGCGGGCACAGTACTTC.

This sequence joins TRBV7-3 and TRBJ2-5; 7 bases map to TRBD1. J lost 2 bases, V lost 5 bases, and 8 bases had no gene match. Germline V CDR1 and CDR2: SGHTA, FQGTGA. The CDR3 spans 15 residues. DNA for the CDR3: TGTGCCAGCAGCCCCGGACAGGTACTACAAGAGACCCAGTACTTC. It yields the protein CASSPGQVLQETQYF.

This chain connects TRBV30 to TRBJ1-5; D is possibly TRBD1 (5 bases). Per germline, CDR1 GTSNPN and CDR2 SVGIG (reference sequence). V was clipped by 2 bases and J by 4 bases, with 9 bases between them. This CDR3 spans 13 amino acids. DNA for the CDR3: TGTGCCTGGAGTTCTCAGGGAAATCAGCCCCAGCATTTT. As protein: CAWSSQGNQPQHF.

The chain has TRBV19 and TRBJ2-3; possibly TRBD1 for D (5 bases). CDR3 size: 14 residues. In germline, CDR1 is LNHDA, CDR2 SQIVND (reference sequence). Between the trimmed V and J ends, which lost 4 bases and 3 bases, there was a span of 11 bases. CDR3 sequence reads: CASSTGFGTDTQYF. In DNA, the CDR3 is TGTGCCAGTAGTACAGGGTTTGGAACAGATACGCAGTATTTT.

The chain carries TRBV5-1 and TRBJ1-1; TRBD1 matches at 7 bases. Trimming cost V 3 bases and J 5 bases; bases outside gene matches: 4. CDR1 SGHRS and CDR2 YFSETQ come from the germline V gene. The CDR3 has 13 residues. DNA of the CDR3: TGCGCCAGCAGCTCGACAGGGAAAACTGAAGCTTTCTTT. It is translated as CASSSTGKTEAFF.

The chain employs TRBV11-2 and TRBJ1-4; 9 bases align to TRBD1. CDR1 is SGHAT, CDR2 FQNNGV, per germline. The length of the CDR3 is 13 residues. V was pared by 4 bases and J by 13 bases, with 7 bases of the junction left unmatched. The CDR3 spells CASSSDRTGALFF. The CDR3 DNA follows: TGTGCCAGCAGCTCGGATCGGACAGGGGCACTGTTTTTT.

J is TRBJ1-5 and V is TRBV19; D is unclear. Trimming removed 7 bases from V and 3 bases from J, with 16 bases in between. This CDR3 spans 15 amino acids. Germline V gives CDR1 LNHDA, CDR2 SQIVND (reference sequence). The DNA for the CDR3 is TGTGCCAGTAAGGAGGGAGGGATGGTCAATCAGCCCCAGCATTTT. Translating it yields CASKEGGMVNQPQHF. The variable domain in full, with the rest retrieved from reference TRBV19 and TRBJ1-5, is DGGITQSPKYLFRKEGQNVTLSCEQNLNHDAMYWYRQDPGQGLRLIYYSQIVNDFQKGDIAEGYSVSREKKESFPLTVTSAQKNPTAFYLCASKEGGMVNQPQHFGDGTRLSIL.

This CDR3 is CASSTDRGLDGNIQYF. The CDR3, as DNA: TGCGCCAGCAGCACGGACAGGGGGCTTGATGGAAACATTCAGTACTTC. V and J are TRBV5-1 and TRBJ2-4, with 11 bases identical to TRBD1. Germline CDR1 SGHRS, CDR2 YFSETQ. This CDR3 is built from 16 residues. V shed 4 bases and J 6 bases; nucleotides not matched to a gene: 9.

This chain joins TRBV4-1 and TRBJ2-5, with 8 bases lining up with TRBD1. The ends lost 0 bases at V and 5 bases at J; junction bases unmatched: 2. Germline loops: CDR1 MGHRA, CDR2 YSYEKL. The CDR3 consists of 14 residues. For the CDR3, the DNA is TGCGCCAGCAGCCAAGAGGGACAGGAGGAGACCCAGTACTTC. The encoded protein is CASSQEGQEETQYF.

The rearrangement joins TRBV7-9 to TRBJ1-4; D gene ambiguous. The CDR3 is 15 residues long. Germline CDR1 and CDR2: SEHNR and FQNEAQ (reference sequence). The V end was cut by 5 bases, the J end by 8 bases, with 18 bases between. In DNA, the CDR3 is TGTGCCAGCAGCCTAGAGTTGCAGATAAAGGAAAAACTGTTTTTT. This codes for CASSLELQIKEKLFF.

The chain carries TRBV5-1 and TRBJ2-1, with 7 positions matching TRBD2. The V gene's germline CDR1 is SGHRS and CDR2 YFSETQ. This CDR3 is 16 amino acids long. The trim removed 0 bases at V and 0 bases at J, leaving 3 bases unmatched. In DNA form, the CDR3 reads TGCGCCAGCAGCTTGGACGGCGGGGGCTCCTACAATGAGCAGTTCTTC. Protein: CASSLDGGGSYNEQFF.

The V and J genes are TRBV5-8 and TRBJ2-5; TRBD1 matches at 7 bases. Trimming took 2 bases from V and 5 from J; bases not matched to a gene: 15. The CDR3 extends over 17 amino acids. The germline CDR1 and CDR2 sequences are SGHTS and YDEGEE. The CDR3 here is CASSFLQGYFVRETQYF. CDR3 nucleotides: TGTGCCAGCAGCTTTTTACAGGGGTATTTTGTAAGGGAGACCCAGTACTTC. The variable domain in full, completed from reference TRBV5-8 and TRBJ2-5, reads EAGVTQSPTHLIKTRGQQATLRCSPISGHTSVYWYQQALGLGLQFLLWYDEGEERNRGNFPPRFSGRQFPNYSSELNVNALELEDSALYLCASSFLQGYFVRETQYFGPGTRLLVL.

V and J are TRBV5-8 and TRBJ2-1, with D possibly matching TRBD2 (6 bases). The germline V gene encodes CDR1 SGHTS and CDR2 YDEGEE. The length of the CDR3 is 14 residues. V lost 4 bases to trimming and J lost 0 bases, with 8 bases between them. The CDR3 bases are TGTGCCAGCAGCGGGGACTTCTCCTACAATGAGCAGTTCTTC. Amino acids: CASSGDFSYNEQFF.

CDR3 nucleotides: TGCAGCGTTGAACAGGGACTCCCGGGCGAGCAGTACTTC. Translation gives CSVEQGLPGEQYF. This rearrangement joins TRBV29-1 to TRBJ2-7, with a possible D match to TRBD2 (6 bases). V gave up 2 bases and J gave up 6 bases, with 14 bases separating them. The CDR3 spans 13 residues. In germline, CDR1 is SQVTM, CDR2 ANQGSEA.

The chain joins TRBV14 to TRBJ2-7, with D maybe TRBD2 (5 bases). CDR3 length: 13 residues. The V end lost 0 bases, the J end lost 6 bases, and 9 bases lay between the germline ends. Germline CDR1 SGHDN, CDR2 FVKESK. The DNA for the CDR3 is TGTGCCAGCAGCCAAGATGTGAGGGTCGAGCAGTACTTC. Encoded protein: CASSQDVRVEQYF. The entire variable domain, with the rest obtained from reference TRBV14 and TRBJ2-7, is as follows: EAGVTQFPSHSVIEKGQTVTLRCDPISGHDNLYWYRRVMGKEIKFLLHFVKESKQDESGMPNNRFLAERTGGTYSTLKVQPAELEDSGVYFCASSQDVRVEQYFGPGTRLTVT.

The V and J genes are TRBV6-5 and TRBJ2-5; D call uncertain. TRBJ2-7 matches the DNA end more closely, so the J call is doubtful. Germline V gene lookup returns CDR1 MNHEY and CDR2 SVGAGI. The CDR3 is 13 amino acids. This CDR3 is CASSSGSNYEQYF. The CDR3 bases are TGTGCCAGCAGTTCCGGCAGTAACTACGAGCAGTACTTC.

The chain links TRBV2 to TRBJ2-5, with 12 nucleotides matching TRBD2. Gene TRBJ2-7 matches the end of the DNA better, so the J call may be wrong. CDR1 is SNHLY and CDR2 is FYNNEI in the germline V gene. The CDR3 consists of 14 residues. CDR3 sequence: CASRGTSGFYEQYF. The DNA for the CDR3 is TGTGCCAGCAGAGGGACTAGCGGGTTCTACGAGCAGTACTTC.

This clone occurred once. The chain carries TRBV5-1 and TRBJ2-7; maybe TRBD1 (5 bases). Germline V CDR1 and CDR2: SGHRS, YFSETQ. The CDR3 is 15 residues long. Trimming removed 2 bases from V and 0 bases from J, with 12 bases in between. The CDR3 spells CASSLSTRVSYEQYF. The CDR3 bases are TGCGCCAGCAGCTTATCTACCAGGGTCTCCTACGAGCAGTACTTC.

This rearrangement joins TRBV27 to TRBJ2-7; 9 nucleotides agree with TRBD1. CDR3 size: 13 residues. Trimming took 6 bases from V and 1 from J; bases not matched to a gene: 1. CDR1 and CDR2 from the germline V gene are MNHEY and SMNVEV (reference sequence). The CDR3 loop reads CASRGQGSYEQYF. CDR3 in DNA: TGTGCCAGCAGAGGACAGGGGTCCTACGAGCAGTACTTC.

The CDR3 sequence: CASSVRGGDYNEQFF. CDR3 nucleotide sequence: TGTGCCAGCAGCGTGCGAGGGGGGGATTACAATGAGCAGTTCTTC. The chain combines TRBV9 with TRBJ2-1; tentative D call: TRBD2 (7 bases). The germline V and J ends were trimmed by 2 bases and 4 bases, with 13 bases remaining between them. This CDR3 region has 15 residues. In germline, CDR1 is SGDLS, CDR2 YYNGEE.

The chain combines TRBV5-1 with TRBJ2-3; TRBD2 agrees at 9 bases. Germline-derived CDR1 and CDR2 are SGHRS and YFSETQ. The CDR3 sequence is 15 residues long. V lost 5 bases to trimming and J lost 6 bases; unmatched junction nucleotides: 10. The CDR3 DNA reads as TGCGCCAGCAGAGCGGGGGGCGGGGCCGTGGATACGCAGTATTTT. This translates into CASRAGGGAVDTQYF.

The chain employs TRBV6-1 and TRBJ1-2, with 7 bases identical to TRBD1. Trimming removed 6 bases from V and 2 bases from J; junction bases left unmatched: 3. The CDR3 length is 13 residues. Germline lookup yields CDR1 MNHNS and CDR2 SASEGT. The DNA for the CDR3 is TGTGCCAGCAGGAGGGGGCAGAACTATGGCTACACCTTC. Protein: CASRRGQNYGYTF.

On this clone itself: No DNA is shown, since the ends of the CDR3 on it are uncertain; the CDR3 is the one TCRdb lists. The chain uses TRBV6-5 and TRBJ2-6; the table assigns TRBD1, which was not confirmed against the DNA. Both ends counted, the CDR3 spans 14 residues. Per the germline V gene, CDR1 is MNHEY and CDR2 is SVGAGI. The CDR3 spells CASSWGRGANVLAF.

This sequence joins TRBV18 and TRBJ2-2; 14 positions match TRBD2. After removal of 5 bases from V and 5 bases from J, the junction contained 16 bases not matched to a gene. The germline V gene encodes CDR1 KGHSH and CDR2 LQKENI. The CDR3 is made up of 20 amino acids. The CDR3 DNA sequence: TGTGCCAGCTCAACCGGACTAGCGGGGGGCCTCCCGAGAAGGACCGGGGAGCTGTTTTTT. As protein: CASSTGLAGGLPRRTGELFF.